This T cell receptor beta chain emerged from a study of cytomegalovirus exposure and HLA in healthy donors. General study results and limits: Earlier analysis yielded a pattern in which most TCR beta V segments were productive about 87% or about 30% of the time.

V was pared by 1 base and J by 9 bases, with 12 bases between. This CDR3 is built from 12 residues. CDR1 and CDR2 (germline): SQVTM, ANQGSEA. Vbeta (60) and Jbeta (13) primers were used in the PCR. The table came from immunoSEQ multiplex PCR; TCRdb's copy has only in-frame clones and leaves some out. The table records approximately 160,000 clones, roughly 83% of them present only once. Comments on this clone: The antigen is unknown.

J is TRBJ1-1 and V is TRBV29-1, with D possibly being TRBD1 (6 bases). Specimen: PBMCs. This receptor was taken from a boy younger than 10 in good health and CMV-seronegative. CDR3 protein: CSVEVRGWKAFF. The DNA for the CDR3 is TGCAGCGTTGAAGTCAGGGGTTGGAAAGCTTTCTTT.